This TCR beta chain was profiled in a study of blood T cell repertoires in COVID-19. Across the study: Acute and convalescent COVID-19 samples came from the United States, Italy and Spain.

This clone was picked up a small number of times. Cohort 3 recovered donors had two negative PCRs, clearance, or symptom resolution. CDR3 length equals 15 residues. Germline V lookup: CDR1 SGHTA, CDR2 FQGNSA. V lost 1 base to trimming and J lost 1 base, with 10 bases between them. Per the original data handling: From reference gene primer amplification, estimates of nucleated cell counts were derived. Profiling relied on immunoSEQ multiplex PCR, and the TCRdb table lists in-frame clones only, not all of them. The D gene and trimming were derived from the DNA, and the V and J assignments and clone size from that table. The profile shows about 230,000 clones, about 84% of them singletons.

Sequenced: PBMCs or T cells enriched from blood (not recorded which). The chain employs TRBV7-2 and TRBJ1-1; D is uncertain. The TCR originated in a man in his 60s who had recovered from COVID-19. DNA for the CDR3: TGTGCCAGCAGCTTAGTTAACAGTCCGAACACTGAAGCTTTCTTT. It translates to CASSLVNSPNTEAFF.